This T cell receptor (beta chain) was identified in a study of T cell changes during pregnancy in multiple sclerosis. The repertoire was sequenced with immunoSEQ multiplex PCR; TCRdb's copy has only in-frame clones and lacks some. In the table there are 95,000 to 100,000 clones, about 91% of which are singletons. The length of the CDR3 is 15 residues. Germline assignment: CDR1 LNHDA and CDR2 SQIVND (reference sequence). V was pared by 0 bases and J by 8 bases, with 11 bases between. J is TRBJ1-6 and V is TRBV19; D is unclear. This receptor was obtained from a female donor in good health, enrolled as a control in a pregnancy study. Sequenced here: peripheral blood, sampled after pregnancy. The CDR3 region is CASSIEGRLHSPLHF. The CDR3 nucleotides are TGTGCCAGTAGTATAGAGGGGAGGTTGCATTCACCCCTCCACTTT. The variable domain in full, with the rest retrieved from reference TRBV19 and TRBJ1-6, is DGGITQSPKYLFRKEGQNVTLSCEQNLNHDAMYWYRQDPGQGLRLIYYSQIVNDFQKGDIAEGYSVSREKKESFPLTVTSAQKNPTAFYLCASSIEGRLHSPLHFGNGTRLTVT.